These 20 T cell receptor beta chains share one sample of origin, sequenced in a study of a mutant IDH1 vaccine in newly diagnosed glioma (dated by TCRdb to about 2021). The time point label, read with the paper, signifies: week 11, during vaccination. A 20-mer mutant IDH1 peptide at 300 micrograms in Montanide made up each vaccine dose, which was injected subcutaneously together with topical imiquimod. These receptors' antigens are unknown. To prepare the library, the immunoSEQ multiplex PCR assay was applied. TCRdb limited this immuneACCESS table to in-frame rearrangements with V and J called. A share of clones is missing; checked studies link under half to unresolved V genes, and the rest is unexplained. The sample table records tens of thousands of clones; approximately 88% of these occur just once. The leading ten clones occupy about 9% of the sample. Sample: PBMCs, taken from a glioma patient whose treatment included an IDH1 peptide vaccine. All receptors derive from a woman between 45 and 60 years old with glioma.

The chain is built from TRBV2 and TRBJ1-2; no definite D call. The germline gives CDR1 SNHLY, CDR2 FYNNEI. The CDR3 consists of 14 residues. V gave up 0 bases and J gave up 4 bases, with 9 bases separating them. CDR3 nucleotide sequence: TGTGCCAGCAGTGAAGCAGGAGGGCTCTATGGCTACACCTTC. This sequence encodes CASSEAGGLYGYTF.

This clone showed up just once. CDR3 nucleotide sequence: TGTGCCAGCAGCTTGGATCGGCGACAGGGTGGAGGCTATGGCTACACCTTC. Its protein is CASSLDRRQGGGYGYTF. The chain has TRBV5-6 and TRBJ1-2; TRBD1 agrees at 7 bases. V lost 0 bases and J lost 4; bases outside the gene matches: 12. Germline V lookup: CDR1 SGHDT, CDR2 YYEEEE. The CDR3 runs 17 residues.

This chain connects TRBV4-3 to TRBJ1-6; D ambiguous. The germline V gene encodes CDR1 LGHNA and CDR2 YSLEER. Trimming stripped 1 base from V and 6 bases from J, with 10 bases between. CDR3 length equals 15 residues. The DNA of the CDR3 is TGCGCCAGCAGCCAAGGTCTGGGTAGTAATTCACCCCTCCACTTT. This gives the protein CASSQGLGSNSPLHF.

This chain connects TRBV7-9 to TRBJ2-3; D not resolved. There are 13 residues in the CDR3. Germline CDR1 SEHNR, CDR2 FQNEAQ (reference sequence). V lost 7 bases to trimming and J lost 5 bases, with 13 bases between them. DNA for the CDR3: TGTGCCAGCAAAGCACCTGGCGAAGATACGCAGTATTTT. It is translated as CASKAPGEDTQYF.

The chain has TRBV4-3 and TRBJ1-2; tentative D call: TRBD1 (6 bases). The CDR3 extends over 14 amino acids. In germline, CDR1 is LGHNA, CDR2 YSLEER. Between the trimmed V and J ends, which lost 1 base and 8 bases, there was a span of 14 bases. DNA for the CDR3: TGCGCCAGCAGCCAAGCGATCAGGGGCCCAGGCTACACCTTC. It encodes CASSQAIRGPGYTF.

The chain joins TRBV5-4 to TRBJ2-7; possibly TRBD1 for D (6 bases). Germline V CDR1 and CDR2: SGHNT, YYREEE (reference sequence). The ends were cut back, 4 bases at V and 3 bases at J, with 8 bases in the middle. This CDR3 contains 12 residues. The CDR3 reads CASSETGYEQYF. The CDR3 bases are TGTGCCAGCAGCGAGACAGGCTACGAGCAGTACTTC. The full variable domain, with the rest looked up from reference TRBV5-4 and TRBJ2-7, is ETGVTQSPTHLIKTRGQQVTLRCSSQSGHNTVSWYQQALGQGPQFIFQYYREEENGRGNFPPRFSGLQFPNYSSELNVNALELDDSALYLCASSETGYEQYFGPGTRLTVT.

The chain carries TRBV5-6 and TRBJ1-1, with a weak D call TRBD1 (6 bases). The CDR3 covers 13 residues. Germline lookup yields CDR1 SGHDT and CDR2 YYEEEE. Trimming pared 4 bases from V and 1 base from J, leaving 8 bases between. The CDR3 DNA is TGTGCCAGCAGCCCGGGACAGAACACTGAAGCTTTCTTT. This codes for CASSPGQNTEAFF.

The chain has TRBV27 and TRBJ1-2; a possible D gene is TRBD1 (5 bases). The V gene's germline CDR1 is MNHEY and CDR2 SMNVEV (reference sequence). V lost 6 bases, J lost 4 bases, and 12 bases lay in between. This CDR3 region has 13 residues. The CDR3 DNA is TGTGCCAGCAGCTGGGGCGCGGCCTATGGCTACACCTTC. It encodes CASSWGAAYGYTF.

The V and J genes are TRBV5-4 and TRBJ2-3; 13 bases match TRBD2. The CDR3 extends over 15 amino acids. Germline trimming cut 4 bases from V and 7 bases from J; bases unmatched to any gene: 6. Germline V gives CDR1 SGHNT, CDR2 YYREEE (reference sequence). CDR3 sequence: CASSGGLAGRNTQYF. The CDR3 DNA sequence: TGTGCCAGCAGCGGGGGACTAGCGGGGAGAAATACGCAGTATTTT.

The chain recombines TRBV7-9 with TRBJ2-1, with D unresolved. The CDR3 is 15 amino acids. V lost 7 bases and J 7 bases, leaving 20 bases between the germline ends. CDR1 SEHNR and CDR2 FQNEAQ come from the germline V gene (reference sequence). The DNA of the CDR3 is TGTGCCAGCAACCCCTCGACTGTGAATGGTAATGAGCAGTTCTTC. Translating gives CASNPSTVNGNEQFF.

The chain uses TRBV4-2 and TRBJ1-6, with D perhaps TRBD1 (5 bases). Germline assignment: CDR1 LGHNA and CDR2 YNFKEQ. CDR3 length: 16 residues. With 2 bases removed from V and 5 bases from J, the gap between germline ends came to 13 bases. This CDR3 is CASSQKVGADNSPLHF. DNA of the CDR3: TGTGCCAGCAGCCAAAAAGTCGGGGCGGATAATTCACCCCTCCACTTT.

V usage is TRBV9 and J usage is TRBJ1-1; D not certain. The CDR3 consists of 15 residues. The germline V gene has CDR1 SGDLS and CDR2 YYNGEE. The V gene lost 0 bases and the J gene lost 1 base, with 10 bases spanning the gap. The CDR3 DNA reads TGTGCCAGCAGCGTAGATGGACGTACGAACACTGAAGCTTTCTTT. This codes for CASSVDGRTNTEAFF. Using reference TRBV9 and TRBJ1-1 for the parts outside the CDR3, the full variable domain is DSGVTQTPKHLITATGQRVTLRCSPRSGDLSVYWYQQSLDQGLQFLIQYYNGEERAKGNILERFSAQQFPDLHSELNLSSLELGDSALYFCASSVDGRTNTEAFFGQGTRLTVV.

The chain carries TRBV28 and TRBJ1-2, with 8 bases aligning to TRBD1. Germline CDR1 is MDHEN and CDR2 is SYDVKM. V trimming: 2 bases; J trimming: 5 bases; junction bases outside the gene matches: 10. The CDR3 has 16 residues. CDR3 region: CASSLGRTGLGYGYTF. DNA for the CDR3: TGTGCCAGCAGTTTAGGGCGGACAGGGCTAGGGTATGGCTACACCTTC.

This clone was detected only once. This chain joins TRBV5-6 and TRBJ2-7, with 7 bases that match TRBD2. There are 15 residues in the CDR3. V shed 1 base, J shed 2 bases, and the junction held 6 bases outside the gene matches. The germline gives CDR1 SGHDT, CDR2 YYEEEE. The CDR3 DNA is TGTGCCAGCAGCTTGACTAGCGTCGGTCCCTACGAGCAGTACTTC. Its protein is CASSLTSVGPYEQYF.

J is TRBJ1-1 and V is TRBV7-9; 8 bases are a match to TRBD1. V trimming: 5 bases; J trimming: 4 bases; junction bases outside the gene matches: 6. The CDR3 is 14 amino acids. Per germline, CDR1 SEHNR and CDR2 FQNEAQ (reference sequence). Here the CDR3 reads CASSRGQGGTEAFF. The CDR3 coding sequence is TGTGCCAGCAGCAGAGGACAGGGCGGCACTGAAGCTTTCTTT.

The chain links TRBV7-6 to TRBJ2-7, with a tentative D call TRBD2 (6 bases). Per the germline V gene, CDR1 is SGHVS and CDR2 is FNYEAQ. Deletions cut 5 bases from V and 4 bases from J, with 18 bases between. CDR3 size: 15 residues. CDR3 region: CASSQGWGVEYEQYF. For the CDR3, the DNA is TGTGCCAGCAGCCAAGGTTGGGGGGTGGAATACGAGCAGTACTTC.

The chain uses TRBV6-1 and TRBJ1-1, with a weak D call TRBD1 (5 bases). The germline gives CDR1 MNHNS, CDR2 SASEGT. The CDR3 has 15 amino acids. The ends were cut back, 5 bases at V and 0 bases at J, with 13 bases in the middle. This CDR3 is CASSRGPNMNTEAFF. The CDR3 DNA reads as TGTGCCAGCAGTAGGGGACCGAATATGAACACTGAAGCTTTCTTT.

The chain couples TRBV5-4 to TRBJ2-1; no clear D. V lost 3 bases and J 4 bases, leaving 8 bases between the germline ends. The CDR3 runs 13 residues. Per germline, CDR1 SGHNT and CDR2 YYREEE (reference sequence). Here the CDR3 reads CASSSDPYNEQFF. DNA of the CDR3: TGTGCCAGCAGCTCGGACCCGTACAATGAGCAGTTCTTC.

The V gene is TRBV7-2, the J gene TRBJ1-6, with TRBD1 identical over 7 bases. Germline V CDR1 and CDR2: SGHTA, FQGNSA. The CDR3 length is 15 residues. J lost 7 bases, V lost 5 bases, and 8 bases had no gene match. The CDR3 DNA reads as TGTGCCAGCAGCGACCAGGGGGGAAGCAATTCACCCCTCCACTTT. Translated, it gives CASSDQGGSNSPLHF.

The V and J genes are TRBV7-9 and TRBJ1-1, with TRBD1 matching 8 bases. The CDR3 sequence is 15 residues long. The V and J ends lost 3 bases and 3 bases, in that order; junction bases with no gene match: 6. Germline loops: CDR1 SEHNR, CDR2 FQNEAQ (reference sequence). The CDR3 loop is CASSLSATGDTEAFF. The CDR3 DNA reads TGTGCCAGCAGCTTGAGCGCGACAGGGGACACTGAAGCTTTCTTT.